This T cell receptor beta chain emerged from a study of T cells in narcolepsy (dated by TCRdb to the late 2010s). With regard to the full study: The study enrolled patients with narcolepsy type 1 or type 2 (NT1, NT2) together with healthy control donors. Autoreactive T cells targeting hypocretin neuron self-antigens (hypocretin, TRIB2) were sought in narcolepsy patients, and TCR Vbeta sequencing was used to track clonotypes in blood and CSF. The research as a whole found: In plots comparing CSF and blood CD4+ T cell clonotypes from the same patient, HCRT-specific and TRIB2-specific autoreactive clonotypes were highlighted. According to the report, autoreactive clonotypes were detected serially in the blood of the same patients and of different patients, but not in healthy controls. No sequences matching autoreactive T cell clones were present in some of the blood memory CD4+ repertoires from patients and controls. Patients and controls had comparable numbers of sequenced blood memory CD4+ clonotypes, averaging about 40,000 and 33,000, respectively.

As for this clone: It lacks a known antigen. One base away there is no much larger clone; base qualities are not given.

Relative to germline, V is 4 bases shorter and J is 6 bases shorter, with 12 bases between their ends. Including the terminal cysteine and phenylalanine, the CDR3 comprises 14 residues. The DNA shown is the 42-base CDR3, in frame from base 1. Based on the germline V gene, the CDR1 and CDR2 sequences are SGHAT and FQNNGV. Library preparation employed the immunoSEQ multiplex PCR assay. What TCRdb holds here is the immuneACCESS table cut down to in-frame rearrangements. Part of the clones is not present; checked against another copy, under half of the missing clones reflect an unresolved V gene, and the others are unexplained. The sample table lists about 27,000 clones, 86% of them with a count of one. In total, the top ten clones hold approximately 1.2% of the sample. For TCR Vbeta sequencing, memory CD4+ T cells were sorted ex vivo from the peripheral blood of narcolepsy patients and healthy controls.

The receptor's source is a human donor with narcolepsy. The chain is encoded by TRBV11-2 joined to TRBJ2-2, with the identity of the D gene unclear. Sequenced material: CD45RA- memory CD4+ T cells from PBMCs. Reading the label with the study, this specimen's cell subset or site is: memory T cells sorted ex vivo from peripheral blood. The DNA sequence is TGTGCCAGCAGCTCACCTAGGGTGCCCGGGGAGCTGTTTTTT. Protein translation: CASSSPRVPGELFF.